The 6 T cell receptor beta chains given below trace back to one sample, sequenced in a study of molecular identifiers for immune sequencing clone quantification. TCRdb ran MiXCR on the PCR reads and lists one entry per CDR3 protein. The top ten hold 0.85% to 1.2% of the sample, which has 70,000 to 90,000 distinct CDR3 sequences, around a fifth seen once. Sequencing was carried out using naive CD8+ T cells from blood, with Jurkat cell RNA spiked in. Subset: FACS-sorted CD8+CD4-CCR7+CD45RA+ naive T cells. The receptors come from a human donor in good health. Some libraries in this study had Jurkat cell RNA spiked in.

In its sample, this clonotype was seen many times. The chain carries TRBV20-1 and TRBJ1-1; a weak D match, TRBD1 (6 bases). Trimming took off 4 bases at V and 4 bases at J, with 19 bases between the two ends. The CDR3 contains 15 residues. CDR1 DFQATT and CDR2 SNEGSKA come from the germline V gene (reference sequence). The CDR3: CSATIDRGVPTEAFF. The CDR3 coding sequence is TGCAGTGCTACCATTGATAGGGGGGTTCCCACTGAAGCTTTCTTT.

This clonotype was observed at least ten times. The V gene is TRBV7-3, the J gene TRBJ2-3; the match to TRBD2 covers 8 bases. V gave up 1 base and J gave up 6 bases; unmatched junction bases: 3. Germline assignment: CDR1 SGHTA and CDR2 FQGTGA. The CDR3 sequence is 14 residues long. The CDR3 region is CASSLSSGMDTQYF. The CDR3 DNA is TGTGCCAGCAGCTTAAGTAGCGGGATGGATACGCAGTATTTT.

There are a few counts of this clonotype. The V and J genes are TRBV7-9 and TRBJ1-6, with D uncertain. CDR1 and CDR2 from the germline V gene are SEHNR and FQNEAQ (reference sequence). The CDR3 length is 14 residues. Trimming pared 5 bases from V and 8 bases from J, leaving 13 bases between. CDR3 nucleotide sequence: TGTGCCAGCAGCCAATGGGGAGAGGATTCACCCCTCCACTTT. This gives the protein CASSQWGEDSPLHF.

There are many counts of this clonotype. The CDR3 DNA reads TGTGCCAGCAGTTACGGGGCAGGGGGAGGTTCTGGCTACACCTTC. Its translation is CASSYGAGGGSGYTF. This rearrangement joins TRBV6-5 to TRBJ1-2; TRBD1 matches at 7 bases. CDR1 is MNHEY and CDR2 is SVGAGI in the germline V gene. J was trimmed by 7 bases and V by 2 bases; bases with no gene match: 10. The CDR3 loop spans 15 amino acids.

The V gene is TRBV15, the J gene TRBJ1-2, with D perhaps TRBD1 (5 bases). Trimming stripped 0 bases from V and 5 bases from J, with 13 bases between. The CDR3 has 15 residues. Germline V gives CDR1 LNHNV, CDR2 YYDKDF (reference sequence). CDR3 in DNA: TGTGCCACCAGCAGAGATCGAGGGGCTGGGTATGGCTACACCTTC. Its protein is CATSRDRGAGYGYTF.

The chain joins TRBV4-1 to TRBJ1-2; D not certain. This CDR3 region has 12 residues. V was clipped by 7 bases and J by 2 bases, with 8 bases between them. CDR1 is MGHRA and CDR2 is YSYEKL in the germline V gene. DNA for the CDR3: TGCGCCAGCATGGGCCCAAACTATGGCTACACCTTC. It codes for CASMGPNYGYTF.